This record looks at one T cell receptor (beta chain) sequence and its context. What it recognizes is unknown. This sample stems from a study of cytomegalovirus exposure and HLA in healthy donors. Findings and limits, study-wide: Reports showed the classifier diagnosing cytomegalovirus status with high specificity and sensitivity.

Repertoires were generated with immunoSEQ multiplex PCR, while TCRdb's copy carries only in-frame clones and drops some. This sample has 130,000 to 150,000 clones; just over 90% occur once, and the top ten carry about 0.7%. The donors belonged to the approximately 130-subject validation cohort, separate from the 666-subject first cohort. Germline V lookup: CDR1 SNHLY, CDR2 FYNNEI. Trimming cost V 2 bases and J 0 bases, with 8 bases left between them. This CDR3 has 15 amino acids. The TCR sequence derives from a man between 18 and 35 years old in good health and CMV-seronegative. The sequencing input was PBMCs. The chain has TRBV2 and TRBJ1-3; D remains unclear. The chain's CDR3 is CASSELGLSGNTIYF. The CDR3 nucleotides are TGTGCCAGCAGTGAACTGGGCCTCTCTGGAAACACCATATATTTT.